Listed below are T cell receptor beta chains from one sample, sequenced in a study of long-term antiretroviral therapy in people with HIV. Profiling relied on immunoSEQ multiplex PCR, and the TCRdb table lists in-frame clones only, not all of them. The table has about 33,000 clones, about 96% seen once. Sequenced here: unsorted PBMCs, sampled about 6.6 years after starting antiretroviral therapy. The receptors come from a man aged 25-40 years with HIV. Both conserved end residues are part of each CDR3. A D gene is named only where the DNA matches it firmly.

V gene	D gene	J gene	CDR3 DNA	CDR3 protein
TRBV9	TRBD1	TRBJ1-2	TGTGCCAGCGGACAGGCCGGGAACTATGGCTACACCTTC	CASGQAGNYGYTF
TRBV9	.	TRBJ2-5	TGTGCCAGCAGCGCACAGGTCCAAGAGACCCAGTACTTC	CASSAQVQETQYF
TRBV7-2	TRBD1	TRBJ1-1	TGTGCCAGCAGCTTAGAGGGGGCGCTTTACTTTACTGAAGCTTTCTTT	CASSLEGALYFTEAFF
TRBV10-3	TRBD2	TRBJ2-7	TGTGCCATCAGTGAGTATGGACTAGCGGAATCCTACGAGCAGTACTTC	CAISEYGLAESYEQYF
TRBV19	.	TRBJ1-1	TGTGCCAGTAGTATATTCGTCGACACTGAAGCTTTCTTT	CASSIFVDTEAFF
TRBV5-1	.	TRBJ2-5	TGCGCCAGCAATAGCGACCAAGAGACCCAGTACTTC	CASNSDQETQYF
TRBV7-2	.	TRBJ1-5	TGTGCCAGCAGCTTAGGAGGTTGGGCCACTCAGCCCCAGCATTTT	CASSLGGWATQPQHF
TRBV6-6	.	TRBJ2-1	TGTGCCAGCAGTTATGGCCTGCAGAGCTCCTACAATGAGCAGTTCTTC	CASSYGLQSSYNEQFF
TRBV30	.	TRBJ2-1	TGTGCCTGGAGCGCAGGTAGCGTGAATGAGCAGTTCTTC	CAWSAGSVNEQFF
TRBV4-3	TRBD1	TRBJ1-2	TGCGCCAGCAGCCAAGAACCCACAGGGGTTTCTGGCTACACCTTC	CASSQEPTGVSGYTF
TRBV7-9	.	TRBJ1-2	TGTGCCAGCAGCCTCCTTCGGAACTATGGCTACACCTTC	CASSLLRNYGYTF
TRBV4-1	.	TRBJ2-1	TGCGCCAGCAGCTTAGCGGACCCGCCCTGGGAGCAGTTCTTC	CASSLADPPWEQFF